This T cell receptor beta chain was profiled in a study of T cell responses to AZD1222 COVID-19 vaccine. Points from the study as a whole: The donor group comprised mostly white British people and more females; the analysis possibly underestimated clonal diversity. Close to half of all spike-specific TCRs reportedly target regions of the variants that are unmutated.

Of note for this clone: What it binds is unknown.

CDR1 and CDR2 from the germline V gene are MDHEN and SYDVKM. The CDR3 is 14 residues long. The ends were cut back, 3 bases at V and 5 bases at J, with 13 bases in the middle. TCRdb's table, derived via immunoSEQ multiplex PCR, lists solely in-frame clones and lacks some. The sample contains about 88,000 clones, 85% to 90% of which appear only once. Second doses were pooled across both intervals (about 4 or about 12 weeks). The chain uses TRBV28 and TRBJ1-1, with D possibly TRBD1 on 6 matching bases. The receptor was derived from an adult who received the AZD1222 COVID-19 vaccine. Sequences were derived from peripheral blood, sampled 28 days after the second AZD1222 dose. The DNA of the CDR3 is TGTGCCAGCAGTTTGGGCCAGGGGTTAACTGAAGCTTTCTTT. Translating gives CASSLGQGLTEAFF.